These T cell receptor beta chains were read from a single sample in a study of neoadjuvant anti-PD-1 for oral cavity cancer. The method was immunoSEQ multiplex PCR; TCRdb's version includes in-frame clones alone and lacks a portion of them. The sample holds some 14,000 clones, roughly three quarters seen once. The sample consisted of PBMCs, taken after nivolumab (anti-PD-1) treatment. Receptors were obtained from a person between 40 and 85 years old with oral cavity squamous cell carcinoma. Both conserved end residues are part of each CDR3. The D gene is left open where the match is weak. Rows give clone size only sometimes, using once, few, many, or a class for an expanded clone.

v_call: TRBV27
j_call: TRBJ1-2
d_call: TRBD1
clone_size: -
cdr3_nt: TGTGCCAGCAGTTTAGGGGGTGCAGGACAGGGCCCTAATAACTATGGCTACACCTTC
cdr3_aa: CASSLGGAGQGPNNYGYTF

v_call: TRBV6-1
j_call: TRBJ1-4
d_call: TRBD1
clone_size: -
cdr3_nt: TGTGCCAGCAGTGAGCCCGGGACAGGGGTTGAAAAACTGTTTTTT
cdr3_aa: CASSEPGTGVEKLFF

v_call: TRBV10-3
j_call: TRBJ2-5
d_call: -
clone_size: -
cdr3_nt: TGTGCCATCAGTGAGACGGGACACTTGGGGGAGACCCAGTACTTC
cdr3_aa: CAISETGHLGETQYF

v_call: TRBV27
j_call: TRBJ1-2
d_call: TRBD1
clone_size: -
cdr3_nt: TGTGCCAGCAGTCTAGGGGGACAGGGATTTGGCTACACCTTC
cdr3_aa: CASSLGGQGFGYTF

v_call: TRBV10-3
j_call: TRBJ1-2
d_call: -
clone_size: -
cdr3_nt: TGTGCCGCGAGAAGGGATAACTATGGCTACACCTTC
cdr3_aa: CAARRDNYGYTF

v_call: TRBV28
j_call: TRBJ1-1
d_call: TRBD1
clone_size: -
cdr3_nt: TGTGCCAGCAGTAACGGCCTCAGACAGGGGCGGAACACTGAAGCTTTCTTT
cdr3_aa: CASSNGLRQGRNTEAFF

v_call: TRBV7-3
j_call: TRBJ2-5
d_call: -
clone_size: -
cdr3_nt: TGTGCCAGCAGCTTAACTGGCCAGTACCAAGAGACCCAGTACTTC
cdr3_aa: CASSLTGQYQETQYF

v_call: TRBV10-3
j_call: TRBJ2-1
d_call: -
clone_size: -
cdr3_nt: TGTGCCGCTTTATCCTACAATGAGCAGTTCTTC
cdr3_aa: CAALSYNEQFF

v_call: TRBV4-1
j_call: TRBJ2-5
d_call: -
clone_size: -
cdr3_nt: TGCGCCAGCAGCCAAATTCCGGGACTTGCCCAAGAGACCCAGTACTTC
cdr3_aa: CASSQIPGLAQETQYF

v_call: TRBV5-1
j_call: TRBJ2-5
d_call: -
clone_size: -
cdr3_nt: TGCGCCAGCAGCAAGCAAGAGACCCAGTACTTC
cdr3_aa: CASSKQETQYF

v_call: TRBV5-1
j_call: TRBJ2-1
d_call: -
clone_size: once
cdr3_nt: TGCGCCAGCAGCTTAGGACAAGGCTCGGCTGGGGACTACAATGAGCAGTTCTTC
cdr3_aa: CASSLGQGSAGDYNEQFF

v_call: TRBV28
j_call: TRBJ1-1
d_call: TRBD1
clone_size: -
cdr3_nt: TGTGCCAGCAGTGGACAGGGAAGAGCAGCTTTCTTT
cdr3_aa: CASSGQGRAAFF

v_call: TRBV28
j_call: TRBJ2-7
d_call: TRBD2
clone_size: -
cdr3_nt: TGTGCCAGCAGTTCACTAGCGGGAGGGTCGAGGTCCTACGAGCAGTACTTC
cdr3_aa: CASSSLAGGSRSYEQYF